The present TCR beta chain was sequenced within a study of metastatic and nonmetastatic thyroid tumors. Turning to the study itself: Comparison of repertoires was carried out across blood and tumor or nodule tissue from malignant and benign thyroid patients.

V was shortened by 3 bases and J by 5 bases, with 22 bases between the two germline ends. The CDR3 is made up of 17 amino acids. Germline CDR1 MNHEY, CDR2 SMNVEV (reference sequence). Study observations and caveats: TCR beta diversity was reportedly significantly higher in malignant thyroid tumors than benign nodules, in blood and tumor.

Not a single patient had been given any form of treatment at any point before undergoing thyroid surgery. MiXCR re-clonotyped the PCR reads for TCRdb. The sample gives 19,000 or so clones, approximately 25% of which show up once; about 20% is in the top ten. At least ten counts were recorded for this clone. What it binds is unknown. This sample also contains other DNA sequences that code for the same CDR3. Source material: blood. The chain carries TRBV27 and TRBJ2-5; weak D call: TRBD2 (7 bases). This TCR came from a female donor with papillary thyroid cancer or a benign thyroid nodule (not recorded which). Some clones in this sample may be carry-over from other donors' samples. The CDR3 spells CASSFDTPGRGGETQYF. CDR3 nucleotide sequence: TGTGCCAGCAGTTTTGATACTCCGGGCAGGGGAGGGGAGACCCAGTACTTC.